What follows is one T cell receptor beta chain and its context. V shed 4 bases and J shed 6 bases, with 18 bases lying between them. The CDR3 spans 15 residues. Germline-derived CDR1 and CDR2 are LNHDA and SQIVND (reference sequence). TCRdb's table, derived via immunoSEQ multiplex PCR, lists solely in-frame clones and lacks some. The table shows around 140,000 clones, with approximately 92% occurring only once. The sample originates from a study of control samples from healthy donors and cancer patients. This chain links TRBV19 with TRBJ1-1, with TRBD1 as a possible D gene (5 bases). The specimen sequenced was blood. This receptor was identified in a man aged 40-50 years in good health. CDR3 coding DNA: TGTGCCAGTAGTACCCCAGGGAAGAGGATGGCTGAAGCTTTCTTT. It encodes CASSTPGKRMAEAFF. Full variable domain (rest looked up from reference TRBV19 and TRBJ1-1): DGGITQSPKYLFRKEGQNVTLSCEQNLNHDAMYWYRQDPGQGLRLIYYSQIVNDFQKGDIAEGYSVSREKKESFPLTVTSAQKNPTAFYLCASSTPGKRMAEAFFGQGTRLTVV.